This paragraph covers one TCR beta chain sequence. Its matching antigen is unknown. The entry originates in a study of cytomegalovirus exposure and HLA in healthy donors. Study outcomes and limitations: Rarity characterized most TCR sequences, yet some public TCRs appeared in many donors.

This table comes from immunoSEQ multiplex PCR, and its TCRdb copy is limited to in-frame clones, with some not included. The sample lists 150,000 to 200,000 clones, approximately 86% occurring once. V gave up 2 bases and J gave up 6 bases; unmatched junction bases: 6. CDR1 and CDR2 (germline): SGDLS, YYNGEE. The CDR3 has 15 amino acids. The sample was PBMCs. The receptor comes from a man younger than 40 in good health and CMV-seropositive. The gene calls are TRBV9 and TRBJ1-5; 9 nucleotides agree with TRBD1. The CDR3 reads CASSVGQGSGQPQHF. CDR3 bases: TGTGCCAGCAGCGTGGGACAGGGTAGCGGTCAGCCCCAGCATTTT.